This record concerns one TCR beta chain sequence. The antigen remains unidentified. V shed 6 bases, J shed 4 bases, and the junction held 6 bases outside the gene matches. Germline V CDR1 and CDR2: LGHDT, YNNKEL (reference sequence). The length of the CDR3 is 15 residues. Samples with a second dose at about 4 or about 12 weeks were pooled together. Clones were read by immunoSEQ multiplex PCR, and TCRdb kept only the in-frame ones, dropping some. The sample carries 95,000 to 110,000 clones, roughly 87% recorded once. This entry comes from a study of T cell responses to AZD1222 COVID-19 vaccine. Study-level findings and limits: Clonal diversity may have been underestimated in mostly white British donors. As reported, nearly half of all spike-specific TCRs target variant regions that are unmutated.

The sample in question was peripheral blood, obtained 28 days after the second AZD1222 dose. This receptor was obtained from an adult who received the AZD1222 COVID-19 vaccine. The chain recombines TRBV3-1 (or the pseudogene TRBV3-2) with TRBJ1-4, with TRBD1 matching 9 bases. The CDR3 here is CASRYGQGINEKLFF. For the CDR3, the DNA is TGTGCCAGCAGATATGGACAGGGGATTAATGAAAAACTGTTTTTT.